Shown below are 25 T cell receptor beta chains from a single sample sequenced in a study of cytomegalovirus exposure and HLA in healthy donors. In the PCR, 60 Vbeta and 13 Jbeta primers were used. Clones were read by immunoSEQ multiplex PCR, and TCRdb kept only the in-frame ones, dropping some. Of 100,000 to 150,000 clones listed, roughly three fifths are singletons. The sample taken for sequencing was PBMCs. The origin of the receptors is a woman between 40 and 50 years old in good health and CMV-seronegative.

This clone appeared a few times. This sequence joins TRBV6-5 and TRBJ2-5; no definite D call. The V gene's germline CDR1 is MNHEY and CDR2 SVGAGI. This CDR3 is 13 amino acids long. V was trimmed by 5 bases and J by 1 base, leaving 8 bases between them. The CDR3: CASSPRIQETQYF. The DNA for the CDR3 is TGTGCCAGCAGTCCCCGTATCCAAGAGACCCAGTACTTC.

The chain couples TRBV4-1 to TRBJ2-5; D is uncertain. The CDR3 is 15 residues long. Per the germline V gene, CDR1 is MGHRA and CDR2 is YSYEKL. V dropped 0 bases and J dropped 0 bases, with 8 bases sitting between them. CDR3 in DNA: TGCGCCAGCAGCCAAGATCGGCAGGACCAAGAGACCCAGTACTTC. Protein product: CASSQDRQDQETQYF.

V and J are TRBV5-1 and TRBJ1-4; D is ambiguous. Deletions cut 7 bases from V and 0 bases from J, with 7 bases between. This CDR3 comprises 13 residues. Germline V CDR1 and CDR2: SGHRS, YFSETQ. CDR3 nucleotide sequence: TGCGCCAGCGGGAGGGCAACTAATGAAAAACTGTTTTTT. The encoded protein is CASGRATNEKLFF.

The V call is TRBV19, the J call TRBJ1-5, with TRBD1 identical over 8 bases. Germline CDR1 and CDR2: LNHDA and SQIVND (reference sequence). J gave up 2 bases and V 5 bases, and 5 bases lay outside the gene matches. This CDR3 spans 15 amino acids. Written as DNA, the CDR3 is TGTGCCAGTAGTCCAGGGGGCCTGGGCAATCAGCCCCAGCATTTT. Amino acid sequence: CASSPGGLGNQPQHF.

J is TRBJ2-5 and V is TRBV7-2; D is perhaps TRBD2 (6 bases). V was shortened by 2 bases and J by 3 bases, with 7 bases between the two germline ends. Germline assignment: CDR1 SGHTA and CDR2 FQGNSA. The CDR3 length is 13 residues. CDR3 nucleotide sequence: TGTGCCAGCAGCTTAAGGAGGGAAGAGACCCAGTACTTC. This translates into CASSLRREETQYF.

The chain is built from TRBV29-1 and TRBJ2-3, with a tentative D call TRBD2 (6 bases). The CDR3 length is 15 residues. V lost 6 bases and J 1 base, leaving 17 bases between the germline ends. From germline, CDR1 is SQVTM and CDR2 ANQGSEA. CDR3 coding DNA: TGCAGCGTGGGGTGGGGAGGTGTAGGCACAGATACGCAGTATTTT. Amino acids: CSVGWGGVGTDTQYF.

CDR3 nucleotide sequence: TGTGCCAGCGTGACAGGGCGAGAGGGGAGCACTGAAGCTTTCTTT. Its protein is CASVTGREGSTEAFF. This rearrangement joins TRBV6-5 to TRBJ1-1; the match to TRBD1 covers 7 bases. The CDR3 consists of 15 residues. CDR1 is MNHEY and CDR2 is SVGAGI in the germline V gene. J gave up 4 bases and V 8 bases, and 13 bases lay outside the gene matches.

The rearrangement uses TRBV5-8 and TRBJ1-6; D is unresolved. The V gene's germline CDR1 is SGHTS and CDR2 YDEGEE. The CDR3 extends over 17 amino acids. The ends were cut back, 4 bases at V and 6 bases at J, with 20 bases in the middle. This chain's CDR3 is CASSLPRSTHPNSPLHF. In nucleotides, the CDR3 is TGTGCCAGCAGCCTTCCCCGCTCCACACACCCTAATTCACCCCTCCACTTT.

This clone has only a few counts. The sample holds other DNA sequences that translate to the same CDR3. The CDR3 protein is CAWSVQGDQPQHF. The CDR3 DNA follows: TGTGCCTGGAGTGTACAGGGTGATCAGCCCCAGCATTTT. This chain joins TRBV30 and TRBJ1-5; D may be TRBD1 (6 bases). Trimming cost V 0 bases and J 5 bases, with 8 bases left between them. Germline CDR1 GTSNPN, CDR2 SVGIG (reference sequence). CDR3 length equals 13 residues. The complete variable domain, with remaining parts taken from reference TRBV30 and TRBJ1-5, reads SQTIHQWPATLVQPVGSPLSLECTVEGTSNPNLYWYRQAAGRGLQLLFYSVGIGQISSEVPQNLSASRPQDRQFILSSKKLLLSDSGFYLCAWSVQGDQPQHFGDGTRLSIL.

The chain is built from TRBV5-1 and TRBJ2-2; 8 bases align to TRBD2. CDR3 size: 15 residues. Germline V gene data show CDR1 as SGHRS and CDR2 as YFSETQ. Trimming removed 2 bases from V and 0 bases from J; junction bases left unmatched: 0. CDR3 sequence reads: CASSLLAANTGELFF. The CDR3 bases are TGCGCCAGCAGCTTACTAGCGGCGAACACCGGGGAGCTGTTTTTT. Complete variable domain (other parts from reference TRBV5-1 and TRBJ2-2): KAGVTQTPRYLIKTRGQQVTLSCSPISGHRSVSWYQQTPGQGLQFLFEYFSETQRNKGNFPGRFSGRQFSNSRSEMNVSTLELGDSALYLCASSLLAANTGELFFGEGSRLTVL.

The CDR3 nucleotides read TGTGCCAGCAGCTTAGCGCCCAGGGTAGAGACCCAGTACTTC. Translation gives CASSLAPRVETQYF. V gene TRBV11-1 combines with J gene TRBJ2-5; tentatively, D is TRBD1 (5 bases). V was shortened by 0 bases and J by 4 bases, with 9 bases between the two germline ends. The CDR3 is 14 residues long. Germline V CDR1 and CDR2: SGHAT, FQDESV (reference sequence).

This clone was counted only a few times. This chain uses TRBV6-5 with TRBJ1-1; weak D call: TRBD1 (5 bases). V was clipped by 4 bases and J by 4 bases, with 13 bases between them. Germline CDR1 is MNHEY and CDR2 is SVGAGI. CDR3 length: 14 amino acids. CDR3 nucleotide sequence: TGTGCCAGCAGTTCGTCCGGGGGATTCACTGAAGCTTTCTTT. Its protein product is CASSSSGGFTEAFF.

The genes are TRBV4-1 and TRBJ1-1, with a weak D call TRBD1 (5 bases). With 0 bases removed from V and 12 bases from J, the gap between germline ends came to 14 bases. CDR3 length: 13 amino acids. The germline V gene encodes CDR1 MGHRA and CDR2 YSYEKL. The CDR3 DNA is TGCGCCAGCAGCCAAGATATGGGGGGACGGACTTTCTTT. Protein sequence: CASSQDMGGRTFF.

The CDR3 DNA is TGCGCCAGCAGCCAAGCCAGACAGGGCCGAAACACTGAAGCTTTCTTT. This encodes CASSQARQGRNTEAFF. The rearrangement links TRBV4-3 to TRBJ1-1; 7 bases fit TRBD1. Germline CDR1 and CDR2: LGHNA and YSLEER. CDR3 length equals 16 residues. V trimming: 1 base; J trimming: 2 bases; junction bases outside the gene matches: 7.

This clone was seen more than once but under ten times. The chain employs TRBV19 and TRBJ1-2, with D possibly matching TRBD1 (5 bases). This CDR3 comprises 14 residues. Trimming pared 3 bases from V and 4 bases from J, leaving 12 bases between. Germline CDR1 is LNHDA and CDR2 is SQIVND (reference sequence). The CDR3 reads CASSIVTDVYGYTF. The CDR3 bases are TGTGCCAGTAGTATCGTGACAGACGTCTATGGCTACACCTTC.

The V and J genes are TRBV4-2 and TRBJ2-3, with TRBD1 as a possible D gene (7 bases). CDR1 is LGHNA and CDR2 is YNFKEQ in the germline V gene. The CDR3 consists of 13 residues. Trimming removed 1 base at V and 11 bases at J, with 13 bases between. The CDR3 sequence: CASSQVGGTEQYF. The CDR3 DNA is TGTGCCAGCAGCCAAGTCGGAGGGACAGAGCAGTATTTT.

The chain carries TRBV6-5 and TRBJ2-1; D is unclear. Deletions cut 4 bases from V and 5 bases from J, with 15 bases between. Germline V gene sequence: CDR1 MNHEY, CDR2 SVGAGI. CDR3 length equals 15 residues. CDR3 coding DNA: TGTGCCAGCAGTTTGTCCCTAGTCTGGGACAATGAGCAGTTCTTC. Encoded protein: CASSLSLVWDNEQFF.

This chain joins TRBV7-6 and TRBJ2-7, with D perhaps TRBD1 (6 bases). The CDR3 consists of 15 residues. V lost 5 bases, J lost 0 bases, and 14 bases lay in between. The germline gives CDR1 SGHVS, CDR2 FNYEAQ. The CDR3 coding sequence is TGTGCCAGCAGCCTCTCAGGGGAAAGCTCCTACGAGCAGTACTTC. Translation: CASSLSGESSYEQYF.

V is TRBV28 and J is TRBJ2-5; 10 nucleotides align to TRBD1. The CDR3 spans 15 residues. Germline CDR1 MDHEN, CDR2 SYDVKM. The ends lost 6 bases at V and 7 bases at J; junction bases unmatched: 11. The CDR3 bases are TGTGCCAGCAGAGGGACAGGGGTCGCGGTAGGGACCCAGTACTTC. It yields the protein CASRGTGVAVGTQYF.

To note about this clone: Germline is not matched at one junction end, which may reflect a read error. The chain links TRBV5-1 to TRBJ2-3; D not resolved. Germline lookup yields CDR1 SGHRS and CDR2 YFSETQ. The CDR3 extends over 12 amino acids. CDR3 region: CASSFEADRQYF. DNA of the CDR3: TGCGCCAGCAGCTTCGAAGCCGATAGGCAGTATTTT. The full variable domain, rest sourced from reference TRBV5-1 and TRBJ2-3, is KAGVTQTPRYLIKTRGQQVTLSCSPISGHRSVSWYQQTPGQGLQFLFEYFSETQRNKGNFPGRFSGRQFSNSRSEMNVSTLELGDSALYLCASSFEADRQYFGPGTRLTVL.

The chain has TRBV9 and TRBJ2-3; TRBD2 aligns across 7 bases. CDR3 length: 16 amino acids. Trimming cost V 1 base and J 1 base; bases outside gene matches: 6. CDR1 is SGDLS and CDR2 is YYNGEE in the germline V gene. CDR3 DNA: TGTGCCAGCAGCGTATCGGCTAGCGGACGCACAGATACGCAGTATTTT. Its translation is CASSVSASGRTDTQYF.

This sequence joins TRBV19 and TRBJ2-7, with a possible D match to TRBD1 (5 bases). The V gene's germline CDR1 is LNHDA and CDR2 SQIVND (reference sequence). The CDR3 loop spans 15 amino acids. The V gene lost 1 base and the J gene lost 1 base, with 11 bases spanning the gap. The CDR3 here is CASSIAAGLSYEQYF. Here the CDR3 DNA reads TGTGCCAGTAGTATAGCGGCAGGGCTATCCTACGAGCAGTACTTC.

By share of the sample, this clone is medium-sized. The chain employs TRBV27 and TRBJ1-1; 10 bases fit TRBD1. Per the germline V gene, CDR1 is MNHEY and CDR2 is SMNVEV (reference sequence). Trimming removed 3 bases from V and 5 bases from J; junction bases left unmatched: 6. The CDR3 has 15 amino acids. CDR3 amino acids: CASSFQRTGGTEAFF. CDR3 coding DNA: TGTGCCAGCAGTTTTCAGAGGACAGGGGGAACTGAAGCTTTCTTT.

The chain is built from TRBV19 and TRBJ2-2; 10 bases align to TRBD2. This CDR3 region has 14 residues. Trimming took 10 bases from V and 0 from J; bases not matched to a gene: 2. Germline CDR1 and CDR2: LNHDA and SQIVND (reference sequence). The CDR3: CATGLAANTGELFF. The CDR3 region has the DNA TGTGCCACTGGACTAGCGGCGAACACCGGGGAGCTGTTTTTT.

This clone was detected only a few times. The chain is built from TRBV30 and TRBJ2-1; D unclear. The CDR3 runs 15 residues. Trimming stripped 2 bases from V and 3 bases from J, with 14 bases between. From germline, CDR1 is GTSNPN and CDR2 SVGIG (reference sequence). The CDR3 is CAWSPLESGYNEQFF. For the CDR3, the DNA is TGTGCCTGGAGTCCCCTGGAGTCCGGCTACAATGAGCAGTTCTTC.